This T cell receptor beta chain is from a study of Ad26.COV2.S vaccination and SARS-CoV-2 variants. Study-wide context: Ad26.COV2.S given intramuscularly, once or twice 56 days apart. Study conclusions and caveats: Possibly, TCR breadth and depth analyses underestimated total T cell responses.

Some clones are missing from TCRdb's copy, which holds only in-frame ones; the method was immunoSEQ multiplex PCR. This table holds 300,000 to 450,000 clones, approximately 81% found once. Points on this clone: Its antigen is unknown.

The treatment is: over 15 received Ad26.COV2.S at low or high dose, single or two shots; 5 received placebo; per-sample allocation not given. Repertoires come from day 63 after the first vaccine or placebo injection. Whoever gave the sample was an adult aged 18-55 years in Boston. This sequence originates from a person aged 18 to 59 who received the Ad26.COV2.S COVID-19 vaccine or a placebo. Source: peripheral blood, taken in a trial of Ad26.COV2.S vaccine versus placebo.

The DNA of the CDR3 is TGTGCCAGTAGTAGCTCAGAAGGTAGTTCACCCCTCCACTTT. This codes for CASSSSEGSSPLHF. This chain uses TRBV19 with TRBJ1-6, with no clear D. This CDR3 has 14 amino acids. Per germline, CDR1 LNHDA and CDR2 SQIVND (reference sequence). V lost 4 bases, J lost 9 bases, and 13 bases lay in between. Full variable domain (missing parts from reference TRBV19 and TRBJ1-6): DGGITQSPKYLFRKEGQNVTLSCEQNLNHDAMYWYRQDPGQGLRLIYYSQIVNDFQKGDIAEGYSVSREKKESFPLTVTSAQKNPTAFYLCASSSSEGSSPLHFGNGTRLTVT.